These 14 T cell receptor beta chains originate from one sample sequenced in a study of shared clonotypes between healthy human individuals. Produced via immunoSEQ multiplex PCR; TCRdb's table is partial and in-frame only. Of about half a million clones in the sample, about 84% are singletons; the top ten hold roughly 13%. The sample taken for sequencing was PBMCs. The receptors stem from a woman aged 40 to 49 in good health. Some clones in this sample may be carry-over from other donors' samples.

The sample holds one count of this clone. This chain uses TRBV5-1 with TRBJ2-1; 10 nucleotides agree with TRBD2. J was trimmed by 7 bases and V by 2 bases; bases with no gene match: 6. The CDR3 is 15 residues long. Germline CDR1 reads SGHRS; CDR2 reads YFSETQ. Written as DNA, the CDR3 is TGCGCCAGCAGCTTTCTAGCGGGAGTGGATAATGAGCAGTTCTTC. It encodes CASSFLAGVDNEQFF.

This clone came up a few times. The chain joins TRBV30 to TRBJ2-5; 13 positions agree with TRBD2. The DNA end is a closer match to TRBJ2-7, so the J assignment may be wrong. This CDR3 is 15 amino acids long. The V gene's germline CDR1 is GTSNPN and CDR2 SVGIG (reference sequence). The CDR3 protein is CAWTSGLAGEDEQYF. The CDR3 bases are TGTGCCTGGACCAGTGGACTAGCGGGAGAGGACGAGCAGTACTTC.

This rearrangement joins TRBV28 to TRBJ2-3, with 11 bases lining up with TRBD1. The CDR3 spans 17 residues. J was trimmed by 5 bases and V by 2 bases; bases with no gene match: 9. Per germline, CDR1 MDHEN and CDR2 SYDVKM. The CDR3 loop reads CASSLLRVDRGLDTQYF. In DNA form, the CDR3 reads TGTGCCAGCAGTTTACTCCGCGTGGACAGGGGGCTAGATACGCAGTATTTT.

In the case of this clone: One base separates it from a far larger clone, so it is likely a read error. The J gene is TRBJ2-1, the V gene TRBV9; possible D gene TRBD1, 5 bases. Germline-derived CDR1 and CDR2 are SGDLS and YYNGEE. CDR3 length equals 15 residues. Trimming pared 5 bases from V and 3 bases from J, leaving 15 bases between. The DNA of the CDR3 is TGTGCCAGCAGTCTACGCAGGGTGGACTACAATGAGCAGTTCTTC. It codes for CASSLRRVDYNEQFF.

This clone came up once. DNA of the CDR3: TGTGCCAGCAGCCCTCGGACAGGGAGTGGAAACACCATATATTTT. Its translation: CASSPRTGSGNTIYF. V gene TRBV7-8 combines with J gene TRBJ1-3, with 8 bases aligning to TRBD1. The ends lost 5 bases at V and 3 bases at J; junction bases unmatched: 6. The V gene's germline CDR1 is SGHVS and CDR2 FQNEAQ. The CDR3 has 15 amino acids.

The V call is TRBV29-1, the J call TRBJ2-3; D is tentatively TRBD1 or TRBD2 (6 bases each). The V end lost 8 bases, the J end lost 3 bases, and 12 bases lay between the germline ends. The CDR3 sequence is 12 residues long. CDR1 and CDR2 from the germline V gene are SQVTM and ANQGSEA. The CDR3 reads CSIRGGTDTQYF. CDR3 nucleotides: TGCAGCATCCGAGGGGGGACAGATACGCAGTATTTT.

The V and J genes are TRBV19 and TRBJ2-1, with D tentatively TRBD1 (6 bases). Germline CDR1 and CDR2: LNHDA and SQIVND (reference sequence). V dropped 0 bases and J dropped 4 bases, with 13 bases sitting between them. This CDR3 spans 16 amino acids. CDR3 loop: CASSIDRTDRYNEQFF. CDR3 coding DNA: TGTGCCAGTAGTATAGATAGGACAGATCGTTACAATGAGCAGTTCTTC.

The rearrangement uses TRBV5-1 and TRBJ2-7; 7 bases align to TRBD2. The CDR3 length is 15 residues. V lost 0 bases, J lost 9 bases, and 12 bases stayed unmatched. CDR1 is SGHRS and CDR2 is YFSETQ in the germline V gene. The CDR3 sequence: CASSLEVSGPMGQYF. The CDR3, as DNA: TGCGCCAGCAGCTTGGAGGTTAGCGGGCCTATGGGGCAGTACTTC.

The chain carries TRBV7-2 and TRBJ2-7; TRBD1 matches at 7 bases. The junction had 7 bases not matched to a gene; V was cut back by 3 bases and J by 5 bases. Germline values: CDR1 SGHTA, CDR2 FQGNSA. The CDR3 has 14 amino acids. CDR3 DNA sequence: TGTGCCAGCAGCTTGGACAGGAATTTGAACGAGCAGTACTTC. Protein sequence: CASSLDRNLNEQYF.

This clone has more than one count but fewer than ten. The chain joins TRBV25-1 to TRBJ2-2; D gene ambiguous. Between the trimmed V and J ends, which lost 1 base and 0 bases, there was a span of 3 bases. The CDR3 contains 14 residues. Germline V gene data show CDR1 as MGHDK and CDR2 as SYGVNS. CDR3 sequence: CASSESANTGELFF. DNA of the CDR3: TGTGCCAGCAGTGAATCAGCGAACACCGGGGAGCTGTTTTTT.

The CDR3, as DNA: TGTGCCTGGAAGTTTTCGCCGGGTTTAGAGACCCAGTACTTC. This translates into CAWKFSPGLETQYF. The rearrangement joins TRBV30 to TRBJ2-5; no reliable D call. V dropped 4 bases and J dropped 4 bases, with 16 bases sitting between them. Germline V gene sequence: CDR1 GTSNPN, CDR2 SVGIG (reference sequence). The CDR3 totals 14 residues.

This clone was observed once. Since a far larger clone is one base different, this is likely a read error. Because the CDR3 is missing its conserved closing phenylalanine or tryptophan, this is likely a read error. The chain uses TRBV28 and TRBJ2-7; no firm D call. Germline V gives CDR1 MDHEN, CDR2 SYDVKM. V was clipped by 4 bases and J by 2 bases, with 9 bases between them. The CDR3 is 13 residues long. This chain's CDR3 is CASSSPETYEQYL. DNA for the CDR3: TGTGCCAGCAGTTCCCCGGAGACCTACGAGCAGTACTTA.

The chain combines TRBV7-9 with TRBJ2-2; D gene unclear. Germline CDR1 and CDR2: SEHNR and FQNEAQ (reference sequence). Trimming removed 7 bases at V and 0 bases at J, with 12 bases between. The length of the CDR3 is 15 residues. Written as DNA, the CDR3 is TGTGCCAGCACCTTCGGCGGCTCGAACACCGGGGAGCTGTTTTTT. Translation gives CASTFGGSNTGELFF.

The CDR3 loop reads CASSVLDGELFF. Written as DNA, the CDR3 is TGTGCCAGCAGCGTTTTGGACGGGGAGCTGTTTTTT. The rearrangement links TRBV9 to TRBJ2-2, with D uncertain. V dropped 2 bases and J dropped 7 bases, with 6 bases sitting between them. The CDR3 sequence is 12 residues long. Germline-derived CDR1 and CDR2 are SGDLS and YYNGEE. Drawing the rest from reference TRBV9 and TRBJ2-2, the complete variable domain is DSGVTQTPKHLITATGQRVTLRCSPRSGDLSVYWYQQSLDQGLQFLIQYYNGEERAKGNILERFSAQQFPDLHSELNLSSLELGDSALYFCASSVLDGELFFGEGSRLTVL.